This T cell receptor beta chain was sequenced for a study of T cell responses to AZD1222 COVID-19 vaccine. This CDR3 comprises 14 residues. Germline V CDR1 and CDR2: MDHEN, SYDVKM. V lost 5 bases and J 0 bases, leaving 10 bases between the germline ends. Only in-frame clones appear in the TCRdb table, and some are missing; sequencing was by immunoSEQ multiplex PCR. The table has 100,000 to 150,000 clones, roughly 85% seen once. The sequence was collected from an adult who received the MenACWY meningococcal vaccine as a control. Here the sequenced sample was peripheral blood, taken 28 days after the second dose of the MenACWY control vaccine. The J gene is TRBJ1-1, the V gene TRBV28; D remains ambiguous. CDR3 residues: CASSLRDLNTEAFF. The DNA of the CDR3 is TGTGCCAGCAGTCTCCGGGATTTGAACACTGAAGCTTTCTTT.